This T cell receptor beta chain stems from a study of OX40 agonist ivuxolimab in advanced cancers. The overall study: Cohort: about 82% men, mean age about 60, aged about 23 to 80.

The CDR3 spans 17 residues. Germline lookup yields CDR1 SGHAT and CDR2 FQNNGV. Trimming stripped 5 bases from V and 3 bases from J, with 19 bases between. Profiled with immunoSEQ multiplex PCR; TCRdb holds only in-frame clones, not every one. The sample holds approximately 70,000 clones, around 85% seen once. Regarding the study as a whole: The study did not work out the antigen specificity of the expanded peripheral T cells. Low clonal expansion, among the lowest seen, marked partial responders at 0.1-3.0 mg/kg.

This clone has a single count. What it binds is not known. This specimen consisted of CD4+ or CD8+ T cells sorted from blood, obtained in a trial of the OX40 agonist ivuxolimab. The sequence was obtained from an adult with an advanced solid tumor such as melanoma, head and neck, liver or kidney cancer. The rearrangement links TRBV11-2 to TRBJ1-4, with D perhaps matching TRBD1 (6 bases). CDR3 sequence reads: CASSPALNRAANEKLFF. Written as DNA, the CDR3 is TGTGCCAGCAGCCCAGCTCTAAACAGGGCGGCTAATGAAAAACTGTTTTTT.